This T cell receptor (beta chain) is drawn from a study of blood T cell repertoires in COVID-19 (TCRdb year 2020). Regarding the study in general: Samples from collaborators originated in the United States, Italy and Spain and spanned both the acute and convalescent phases of COVID-19. The material from the prospective study consisted of cDNA or gDNA derived from T cells, B-cell-depleted T cells, or PBMCs. The dataset comprised deeply sampled blood TCRbeta repertoires from subjects exposed to, actively infected with, or recovered from COVID-19. A freely available public database, intended as a resource for researchers studying the immune response to SARS-CoV-2, is where the repertoires were released. Samples came from the ongoing ImmuneRACE study (first 160 participants) plus 1,254 subjects from 6 global collaborators. A de-identified subject ID, COVID-19 status, age in years and sex were almost always included in the sample metadata. HLA class I and class II types, where available, came from metadata supplied by the sample provider rather than from assay-based typing.

The CDR3 goes from the cysteine to the phenylalanine over 17 residues. Left in the record is the CDR3 DNA by itself, 51 bases read in frame from the first base. Compared with germline, V lacks 4 bases and J lacks 0 bases; bases without a gene match: 10. CDR1 and CDR2, per the germline V gene (reference sequence), are SGHKS and YYEKEE. The immunoSEQ Assay, a bias-controlled multiplex PCR, was used to amplify TCRbeta CDR3 regions from genomic DNA. In the source study's methods: Nucleated cell counts per sample were estimated from amplification of reference gene primers within the assay. To quantify the absolute abundance of each unique TCRbeta CDR3 rearrangement, sequence reads were collapsed and filtered. For each sample, productive Simpson clonality was calculated as the square root of Simpson's diversity index across productive rearrangements. TCRdb took this table from immuneACCESS and kept in-frame rearrangements with V and J called. Such tables lack part of the clones; where checked against another copy, unresolved V genes explain under half of the gap, and the rest is unexplained. Clone size and V and J calls were adopted from that table, with D and trimming inferred from the DNA. Counted in this sample were about 200,000 clones; 88% of them appeared once. The ten largest account for 1.5% to 2% of the sample.

Each collaborating institution followed its own protocols to collect whole blood in K2EDTA tubes. For TCRbeta analysis, collaborators shipped samples as frozen whole blood, isolated PBMCs, or DNA extracted from either of those sample types. Points the paper makes about the study in general: Clinical and demographic metadata were provided uncurated, with the amount varying by source and participant.

Points on this clone: The clone's antigen remains unknown. No much larger clone is present one base from it, and per-base qualities are unavailable.

The chain was built from TRBV5-5 and TRBJ1-1; a stretch of 9 junction bases matches TRBD1. This TCR derives from a man younger than 30 with active or convalescent COVID-19. Input material: peripheral blood. The CDR3 region has the sequence CASSPLLTGGMNTEAFF. The DNA sequence is TGTGCCAGCAGCCCCTTGCTGACAGGGGGGATGAACACTGAAGCTTTCTTT. The CDR3 plus the reference TRBV5-5 and TRBJ1-1 genes for the other parts give the full variable domain: DAGVTQSPTHLIKTRGQQVTLRCSPISGHKSVSWYQQVLGQGPQFIFQYYEKEERGRGNFPDRFSARQFPNYSSELNVNALLLGDSALYLCASSPLLTGGMNTEAFFGQGTRLTVV.